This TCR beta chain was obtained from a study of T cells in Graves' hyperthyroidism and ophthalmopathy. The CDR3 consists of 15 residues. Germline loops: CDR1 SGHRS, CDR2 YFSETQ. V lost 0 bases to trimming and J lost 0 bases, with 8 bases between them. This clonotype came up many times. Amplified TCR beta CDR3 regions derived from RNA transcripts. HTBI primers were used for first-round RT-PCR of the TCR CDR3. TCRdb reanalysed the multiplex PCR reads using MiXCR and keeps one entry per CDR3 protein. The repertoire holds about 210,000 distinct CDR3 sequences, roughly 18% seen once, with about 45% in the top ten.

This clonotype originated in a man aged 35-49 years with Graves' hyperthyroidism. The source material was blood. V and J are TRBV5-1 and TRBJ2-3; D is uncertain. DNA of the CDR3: TGCGCCAGCAGCTTGGATCGTGCTAGCACAGATACGCAGTATTTT. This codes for CASSLDRASTDTQYF.